Included here is one TCR beta chain sequence, with context. This sample is part of a study of blood T cell repertoires in COVID-19. Whole-study context: Sources were T cells, B-cell-depleted T cells, or PBMCs; the material itself was cDNA or gDNA.

Authors' analysis steps: Reference gene primer amplification gave estimated nucleated cell counts. The method was immunoSEQ multiplex PCR; TCRdb's version includes in-frame clones alone and lacks a portion of them. The V and J calls and clone size come from that table; D and trimming were worked out from the DNA. The data hold over 250,000 clones, with approximately 91% observed a single time. CDR1 and CDR2 from the germline V gene are SGHDT and YYEEEE. The V gene lost 0 bases and the J gene lost 4 bases, with 10 bases spanning the gap. The CDR3 has 14 amino acids. Seattle's cohort entered during active infection and was followed longitudinally.

The V call is TRBV5-6, the J call TRBJ2-5; TRBD1 might be the D (6 bases). The material sequenced was peripheral blood. The source of this sequence is a woman aged 30 to 39 with COVID-19, enrolled during active disease. The CDR3, as DNA: TGTGCCAGCAGCTTGGGATTCAGGGGAGAGACCCAGTACTTC. This codes for CASSLGFRGETQYF.